This TCR beta chain stems from a study of T cell responses to AZD1222 COVID-19 vaccine. This table comes from immunoSEQ multiplex PCR, and its TCRdb copy is limited to in-frame clones, with some not included. The profile shows about 97,000 clones, about 88% of them singletons. The length of the CDR3 is 14 residues. Germline values: CDR1 SGHTA, CDR2 FQGNSA. V lost 5 bases and J 1 base, leaving 11 bases between the germline ends. Study-level results: Following two doses of AZD1222, Spike-specific TCR breadth and depth rose.

As regards this clone: Its antigen is not known.

This receptor was taken from an adult in good health. V gene TRBV7-2 combines with J gene TRBJ1-1; D uncertain. Sequenced material: peripheral blood, taken on day 0 of AZD1222 vaccination. CDR3 DNA sequence: TGTGCCAGCAGCATCGGTGGACGGAACACTGAAGCTTTCTTT. Translating gives CASSIGGRNTEAFF. Complete variable domain (other parts from reference TRBV7-2 and TRBJ1-1): GAGVSQSPSNKVTEKGKDVELRCDPISGHTALYWYRQSLGQGLEFLIYFQGNSAPDKSGLPSDRFSAERTGGSVSTLTIQRTQQEDSAVYLCASSIGGRNTEAFFGQGTRLTVV.